The rows below give T cell receptor beta chains drawn from one sample of a study of blood T cell repertoires in COVID-19. Clones were sequenced by immunoSEQ multiplex PCR, and TCRdb holds only the in-frame ones, with some missing. The data contain about 65,000 clones, around four fifths of them seen just once; the ten biggest clones take up about 38%. The sample comprised peripheral blood. The receptors here all came from a human donor in a cohort sampled during active COVID-19. CDR3s include the opening cysteine and the closing phenylalanine or tryptophan. D genes are given only for firm matches.

TRBD1	TRBV6-1	TRBJ2-7	TGTGCCAGCAGTGAAAACGGCAGGGGGCACACTATCTACGAGCAGTACTTC	CASSENGRGHTIYEQYF
TRBD1	TRBV7-8	TRBJ1-1	TGTGCCAGCAGCTCCGGGCGGGACAGGGGTGCGAACACTGAAGCTTTCTTT	CASSSGRDRGANTEAFF
.	TRBV7-8	TRBJ2-7	TGTGCCAGCAGCCCTCCGCTAGCCTACTCCTACGAGCAGTACTTC	CASSPPLAYSYEQYF
TRBD2	TRBV24-1	TRBJ2-3	TGTGCCACCAGTGAAGGGACTAGCGGTACGCAGTATTTT	CATSEGTSGTQYF
TRBD2	TRBV12-5	TRBJ2-3	TGTGCTAGTGCCACGAAGGCGGGGGGGATAGATACGCAGTATTTT	CASATKAGGIDTQYF
TRBD2	TRBV18	TRBJ2-1	TGTGCCAGCTCACCAACAGCGGGAAATGAGCAGTTCTTC	CASSPTAGNEQFF
.	TRBV27	TRBJ1-1	TGTGCCAGCAGTTTATGGGGGGGGGTCAACACTGAAGCTTTCTTT	CASSLWGGVNTEAFF
.	TRBV5-1	TRBJ2-7	TGCGCCAGCATGTCCGGCGGCAGCGGCTCCTACGAGCAGTACTTC	CASMSGGSGSYEQYF
TRBD1	TRBV5-1	TRBJ2-7	TGCGCCAGCAGCTTGAAGGGGGCGGAGTACGAGCAGTACTTC	CASSLKGAEYEQYF
TRBD1	TRBV4-1	TRBJ1-1	TGCGCCAGCAGCCAGTTGGGACAGGGAGGCACTGAAGCTTTCTTT	CASSQLGQGGTEAFF
TRBD1	TRBV19	TRBJ1-4	TGTGCCAGTAGGATGGGACGGACAGGTTCTCTTGAAAAACTGTTTTTT	CASRMGRTGSLEKLFF
.	TRBV4-2	TRBJ2-1	TGTGCCAGCAGCCAAGAAGCCCTTCCAGCGCCCTCCTACAATGAGCAGTTCTTC	CASSQEALPAPSYNEQFF
TRBD1	TRBV7-8	TRBJ1-2	TGTGCCAGCACCCGGGACAGGAACTATGGCTACACCTTC	CASTRDRNYGYTF
TRBD1	TRBV27	TRBJ2-7	TGTGCCAGCAGCCTAGGACAGGGCCCCTACGAGCAGTACTTC	CASSLGQGPYEQYF
TRBD1	TRBV5-1	TRBJ1-5	TGCGCCAGCAGCTTGGAAGGGGCAGGGGGAGGACAGCCCCAGCATTTT	CASSLEGAGGGQPQHF
.	TRBV6-5	TRBJ2-7	TGTGCCAGCAGGGAGAAGGGGGGGGCCCACGAGCAGTACTTC	CASREKGGAHEQYF
TRBD1	TRBV5-1	TRBJ2-5	TGCGCCAGCAGCACGGGGACAGGGGGTTACGAGACCCAGTACTTC	CASSTGTGGYETQYF
.	TRBV12-3/TRBV12-4	TRBJ1-2	TGTGCCAGCAGCCTGACAGGAAACTATGGCTACACCTTC	CASSLTGNYGYTF
TRBD2	TRBV3-1/TRBV3-2	TRBJ2-3	TGTGCCAGCAGCCATCGAAGGACTAGCGAAGCTATGCAGTATTTT	CASSHRRTSEAMQYF
.	TRBV6-5	TRBJ1-5	TGTGCCAGCAGTTACTCCCGGGACAATCAGCCCCAGCATTTT	CASSYSRDNQPQHF